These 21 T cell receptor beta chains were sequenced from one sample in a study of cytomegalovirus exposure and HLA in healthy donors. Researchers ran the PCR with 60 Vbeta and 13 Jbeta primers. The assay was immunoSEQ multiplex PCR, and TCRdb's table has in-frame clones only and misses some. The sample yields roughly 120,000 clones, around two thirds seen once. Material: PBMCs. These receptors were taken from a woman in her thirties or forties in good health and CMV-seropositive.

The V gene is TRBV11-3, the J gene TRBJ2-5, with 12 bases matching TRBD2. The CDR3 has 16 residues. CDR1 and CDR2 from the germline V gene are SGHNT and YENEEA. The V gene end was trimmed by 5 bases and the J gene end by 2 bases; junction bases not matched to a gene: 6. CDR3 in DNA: TGTGCCAGCAGCACCCACGGGACTAGCGGGCAAGAGACCCAGTACTTC. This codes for CASSTHGTSGQETQYF.

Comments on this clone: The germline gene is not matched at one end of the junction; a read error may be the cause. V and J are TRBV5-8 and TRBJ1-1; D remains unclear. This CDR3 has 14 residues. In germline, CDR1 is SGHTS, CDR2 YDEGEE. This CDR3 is CASRLDWGVAEAFF. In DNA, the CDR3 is TGTGCCAGCAGGTTGGACTGGGGAGTCGCTGAAGCTTTCTTT.

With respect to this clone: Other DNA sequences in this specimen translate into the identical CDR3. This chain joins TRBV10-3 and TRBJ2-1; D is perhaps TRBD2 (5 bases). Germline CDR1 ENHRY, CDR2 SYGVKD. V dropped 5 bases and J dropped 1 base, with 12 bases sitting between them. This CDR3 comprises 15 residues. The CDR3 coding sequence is TGTGCCATCAGTCTCTCAGGAGGTTCCTACAATGAGCAGTTCTTC. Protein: CAISLSGGSYNEQFF.

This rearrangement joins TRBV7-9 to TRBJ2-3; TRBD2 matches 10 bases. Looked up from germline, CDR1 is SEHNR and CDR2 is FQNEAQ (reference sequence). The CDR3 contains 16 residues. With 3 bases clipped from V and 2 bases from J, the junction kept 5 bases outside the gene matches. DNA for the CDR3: TGTGCCAGCAGCTTTTTAGCGGGAGGATTCACAGATACGCAGTATTTT. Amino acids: CASSFLAGGFTDTQYF.

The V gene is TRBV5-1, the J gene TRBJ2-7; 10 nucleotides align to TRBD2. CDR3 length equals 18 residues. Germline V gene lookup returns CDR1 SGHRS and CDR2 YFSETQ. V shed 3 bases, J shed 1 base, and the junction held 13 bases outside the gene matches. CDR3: CASSWTSGSPLKSYEQYF. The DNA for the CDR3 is TGCGCCAGCAGCTGGACTAGCGGTTCCCCCCTAAAATCCTACGAGCAGTACTTC.

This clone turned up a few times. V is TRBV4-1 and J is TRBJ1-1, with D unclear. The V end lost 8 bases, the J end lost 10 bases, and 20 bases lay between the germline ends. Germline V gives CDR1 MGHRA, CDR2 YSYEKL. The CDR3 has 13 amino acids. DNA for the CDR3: TGCGCCAGCGGCTCACATAAAGACCGGGGAGCTTTCTTT. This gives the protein CASGSHKDRGAFF.

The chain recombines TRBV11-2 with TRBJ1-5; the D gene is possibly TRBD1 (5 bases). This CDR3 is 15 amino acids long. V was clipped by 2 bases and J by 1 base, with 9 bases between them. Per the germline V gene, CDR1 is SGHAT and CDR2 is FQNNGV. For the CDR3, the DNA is TGTGCCAGCAGCTTACAGGGTGGGAGCAATCAGCCCCAGCATTTT. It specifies CASSLQGGSNQPQHF. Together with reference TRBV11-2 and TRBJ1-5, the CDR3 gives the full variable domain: EAGVAQSPRYKIIEKRQSVAFWCNPISGHATLYWYQQILGQGPKLLIQFQNNGVVDDSQLPKDRFSAERLKGVDSTLKIQPAKLEDSAVYLCASSLQGGSNQPQHFGDGTRLSIL.

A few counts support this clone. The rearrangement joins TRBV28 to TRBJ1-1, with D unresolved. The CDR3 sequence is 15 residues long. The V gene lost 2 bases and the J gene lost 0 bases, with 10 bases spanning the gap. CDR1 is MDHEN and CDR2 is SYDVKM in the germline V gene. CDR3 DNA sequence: TGTGCCAGCAGTTTACTTCGGAGGGTGAACACTGAAGCTTTCTTT. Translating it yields CASSLLRRVNTEAFF.

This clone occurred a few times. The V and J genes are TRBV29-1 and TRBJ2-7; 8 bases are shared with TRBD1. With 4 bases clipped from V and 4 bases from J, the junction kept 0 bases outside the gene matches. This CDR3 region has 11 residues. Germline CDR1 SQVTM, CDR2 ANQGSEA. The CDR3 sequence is CSVGDRYEQYF. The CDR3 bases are TGCAGCGTTGGGGACAGGTACGAGCAGTACTTC.

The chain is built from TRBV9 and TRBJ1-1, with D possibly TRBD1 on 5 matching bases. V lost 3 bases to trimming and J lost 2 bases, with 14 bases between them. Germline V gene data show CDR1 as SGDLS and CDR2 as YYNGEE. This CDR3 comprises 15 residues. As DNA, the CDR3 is TGTGCCAGCAGCGAGGGGAAGTCGGAAAACACTGAAGCTTTCTTT. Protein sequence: CASSEGKSENTEAFF. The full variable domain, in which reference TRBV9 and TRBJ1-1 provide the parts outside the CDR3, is DSGVTQTPKHLITATGQRVTLRCSPRSGDLSVYWYQQSLDQGLQFLIQYYNGEERAKGNILERFSAQQFPDLHSELNLSSLELGDSALYFCASSEGKSENTEAFFGQGTRLTVV.

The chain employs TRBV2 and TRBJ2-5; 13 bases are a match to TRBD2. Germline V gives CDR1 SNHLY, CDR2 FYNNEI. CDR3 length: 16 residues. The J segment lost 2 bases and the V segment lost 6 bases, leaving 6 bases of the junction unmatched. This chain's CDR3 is CASSAGTSGTQETQYF. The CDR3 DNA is TGTGCCAGCAGCGCCGGGACTAGCGGGACACAAGAGACCCAGTACTTC.

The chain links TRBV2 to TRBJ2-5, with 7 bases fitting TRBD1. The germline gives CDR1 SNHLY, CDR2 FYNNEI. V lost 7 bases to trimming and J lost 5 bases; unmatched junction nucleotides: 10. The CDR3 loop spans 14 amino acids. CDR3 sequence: CASTPDRVSETQYF. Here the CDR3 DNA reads TGTGCCAGCACCCCAGACAGGGTTAGTGAGACCCAGTACTTC.

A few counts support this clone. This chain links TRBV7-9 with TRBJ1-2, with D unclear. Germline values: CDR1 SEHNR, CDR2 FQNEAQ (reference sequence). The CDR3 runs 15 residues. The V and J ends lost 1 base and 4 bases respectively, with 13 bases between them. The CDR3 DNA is TGTGCCAGCAGCTTAGGCCCTCGGGATGGCTATGGCTACACCTTC. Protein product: CASSLGPRDGYGYTF.

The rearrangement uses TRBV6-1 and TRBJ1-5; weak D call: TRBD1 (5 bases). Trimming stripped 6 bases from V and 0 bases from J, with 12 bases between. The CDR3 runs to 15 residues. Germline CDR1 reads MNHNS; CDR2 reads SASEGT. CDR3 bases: TGTGCCAGCAGAAGCACTGGACATAGCAATCAGCCCCAGCATTTT. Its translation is CASRSTGHSNQPQHF.

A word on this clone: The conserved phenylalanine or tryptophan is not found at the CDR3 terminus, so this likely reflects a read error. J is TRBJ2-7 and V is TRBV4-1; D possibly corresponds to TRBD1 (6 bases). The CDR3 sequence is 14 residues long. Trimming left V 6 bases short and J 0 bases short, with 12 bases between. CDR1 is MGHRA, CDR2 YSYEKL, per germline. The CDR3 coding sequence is TGCGCCAGCAGTCGGACAGCTTTCTCCTACGAGCAGTACCTC. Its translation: CASSRTAFSYEQYL.

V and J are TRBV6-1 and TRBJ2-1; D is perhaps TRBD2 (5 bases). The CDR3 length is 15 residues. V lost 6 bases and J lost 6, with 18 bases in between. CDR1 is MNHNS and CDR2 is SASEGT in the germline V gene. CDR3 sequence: CASRRDWTRPNEQFF. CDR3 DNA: TGTGCCAGCAGGAGAGACTGGACTCGGCCCAATGAGCAGTTCTTC.

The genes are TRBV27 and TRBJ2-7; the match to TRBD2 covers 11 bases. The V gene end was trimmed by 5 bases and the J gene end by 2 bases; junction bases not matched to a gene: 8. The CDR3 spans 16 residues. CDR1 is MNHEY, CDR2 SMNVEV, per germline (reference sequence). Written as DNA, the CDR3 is TGTGCCAGCAGTCCCCAACCTAGCGGGAGGACCTACGAGCAGTACTTC. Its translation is CASSPQPSGRTYEQYF.

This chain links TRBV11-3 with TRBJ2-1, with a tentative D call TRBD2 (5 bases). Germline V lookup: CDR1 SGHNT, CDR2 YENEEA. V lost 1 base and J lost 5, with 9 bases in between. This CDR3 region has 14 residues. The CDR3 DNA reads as TGTGCCAGCAGCTTAGTCGCCGGGGACAATGAGCAGTTCTTC. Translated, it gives CASSLVAGDNEQFF. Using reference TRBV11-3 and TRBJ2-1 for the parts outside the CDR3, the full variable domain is EAGVVQSPRYKIIEKKQPVAFWCNPISGHNTLYWYLQNLGQGPELLIRYENEEAVDDSQLPKDRFSAERLKGVDSTLKIQPAELGDSAVYLCASSLVAGDNEQFFGPGTRLTVL.

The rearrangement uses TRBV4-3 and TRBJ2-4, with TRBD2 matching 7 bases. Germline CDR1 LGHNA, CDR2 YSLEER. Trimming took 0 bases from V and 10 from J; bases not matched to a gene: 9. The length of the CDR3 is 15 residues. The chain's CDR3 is CASSQDPGGKWIQYF. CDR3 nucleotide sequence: TGCGCCAGCAGCCAAGATCCGGGAGGTAAATGGATTCAGTACTTC.

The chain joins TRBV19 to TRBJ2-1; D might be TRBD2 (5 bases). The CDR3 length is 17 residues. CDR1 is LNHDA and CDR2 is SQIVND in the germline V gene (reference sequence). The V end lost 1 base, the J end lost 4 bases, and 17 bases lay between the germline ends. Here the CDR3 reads CASSIVGMGVMYNEQFF. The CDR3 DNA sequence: TGTGCCAGTAGTATAGTCGGGATGGGTGTAATGTACAATGAGCAGTTCTTC.

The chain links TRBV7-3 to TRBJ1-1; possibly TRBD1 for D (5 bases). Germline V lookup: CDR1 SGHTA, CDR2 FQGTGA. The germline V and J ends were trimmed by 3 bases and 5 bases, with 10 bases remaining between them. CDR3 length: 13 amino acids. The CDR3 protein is CASSLGGSTEAFF. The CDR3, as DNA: TGTGCCAGCAGCTTGGGGGGTAGTACTGAAGCTTTCTTT.